This TCR beta chain was captured by sequencing in a study of PD-1 blockade in classical Hodgkin lymphoma. As to time point: cycle 4 day 1 (C4D1), after about 6 weeks of nivolumab. Every patient relapsed after autologous stem cell transplantation, and brentuximab vedotin exposure varied. TCRdb's copy holds only in-frame clones and misses some; the assay was immunoSEQ multiplex PCR. Of roughly 21,000 clones in the sample, over 65% were seen once. V lost 5 bases, J lost 6 bases, and 4 bases stayed unmatched. CDR1 and CDR2 from the germline V gene are SEHNR and FQNEAQ (reference sequence). The CDR3 has 13 amino acids.

This chain links TRBV7-9 with TRBJ2-1, with 7 bases aligning to TRBD2. This material consisted of peripheral blood mononuclear cells (PBMCs), taken before the fourth cycle of nivolumab. The clonotype was recovered from a human donor with classical Hodgkin lymphoma. The CDR3 DNA follows: TGTGCCAGCAGCGGCGGGACTACCAATGAGCAGTTCTTC. The encoded protein is CASSGGTTNEQFF.